This TCR beta chain came from a study of T cell repertoires in cytomegalovirus infection (dated by TCRdb to between 2018 and 2020). Regarding the study in general: Donor HLA type was relevant to the analysis, because carriage of CMV infection together with the matching HLA type was indicated by public TCR beta signatures.

In its sample, this clonotype was seen many times. There is no known antigen for this receptor. Per-nucleotide qualities are absent, and no much larger clonotype sits a single base away. CDR1 and CDR2 are read off the germline V gene as SGHTA and FQGNSA. V and J lose 5 bases and 7 bases, and a span of 23 bases separates them. Spanning cysteine to phenylalanine, the CDR3 consists of 16 amino acids. Just CDR3 DNA is preserved here, 48 bases in frame from base 1. The sequencer listed for this sample is Illumina HiSeq 1500. Through fastp at Q25 and MiXCR, TCRdb rebuilt clones from the public reads, retaining in-frame beta chains. Duplicate CDR3 protein sequences are folded into a single record with the most common DNA and genes. This sample comprises approximately 76,000 distinct CDR3 sequences, 3.7% of them detected only once. The biggest ten clones account for approximately 5% of the sample. Findings and caveats that apply to the study as a whole: Cumulative frequency of public TCR beta family members discriminated carriers of CMV infection plus the relevant HLA type in this cohort and an independent roughly 350-donor cohort. The ex vivo response was dominated by HLA-C-restricted CMV-specific TCR beta clonotypes, and the single most frequent clonotype in two of eight donors was supplied by these HLA-C-restricted clonotypes.

Rearrangement joined TRBV7-2 to TRBJ1-2; TRBD1 might be the D gene, on 5 matching bases. The receptor was derived from a human donor in good health (CMV status not recorded). Some clones in this sample may be carry-over from other donors' samples. Sequences were obtained from PBMCs. The CDR3 region has the sequence CASSPTRGGRLSGYTF. The base sequence is TGTGCCAGCAGCCCCACCCGGGGGGGAAGGTTAAGTGGCTACACCTTC.